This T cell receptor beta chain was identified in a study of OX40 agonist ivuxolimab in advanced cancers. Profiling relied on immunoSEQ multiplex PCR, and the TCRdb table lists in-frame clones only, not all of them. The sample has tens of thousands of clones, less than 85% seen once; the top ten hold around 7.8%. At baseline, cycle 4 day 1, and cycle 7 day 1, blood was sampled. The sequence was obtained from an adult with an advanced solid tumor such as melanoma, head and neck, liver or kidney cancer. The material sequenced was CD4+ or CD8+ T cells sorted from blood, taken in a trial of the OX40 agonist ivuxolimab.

CDR3 residues: CAWSLGQTNEKLFF. CDR3 DNA sequence: TGTGCCTGGAGCCTAGGACAGACTAATGAAAAACTGTTTTTT. The chain links TRBV30 to TRBJ1-4, with D maybe TRBD1 (6 bases). Germline V lookup: CDR1 GTSNPN, CDR2 SVGIG (reference sequence). Trimming stripped 3 bases from V and 2 bases from J, with 10 bases between. The CDR3 spans 14 residues.